The entry below describes one T cell receptor (beta chain). Antigen: not known. This sample is part of a study of neoadjuvant anti-PD-1 for oral cavity cancer. General study points: Treg/Th17 ratio rose with pretreatment blood and fell with post-treatment tumor TCRbeta clonality.

TCRdb keeps only in-frame clones here, not all; method: immunoSEQ multiplex PCR. Of about 72,000 clones in the sample, 80% to 90% were seen once. The source was PBMCs, collected before nivolumab (anti-PD-1) treatment. This receptor was identified in a person aged 35 to 85 with oral cavity squamous cell carcinoma.

This CDR3 is CAWSEGTLRLFF. In DNA, the CDR3 is TGTGCCTGGAGCGAGGGGACCCTCAGGCTGTTTTTT. The gene calls are TRBV30 and TRBJ1-4, with TRBD1 as a possible D gene (5 bases). This CDR3 contains 12 residues. Trimming cost V 3 bases and J 14 bases, with 16 bases left between them. Per germline, CDR1 GTSNPN and CDR2 SVGIG (reference sequence). Variable domain in full (rest from reference TRBV30 and TRBJ1-4): SQTIHQWPATLVQPVGSPLSLECTVEGTSNPNLYWYRQAAGRGLQLLFYSVGIGQISSEVPQNLSASRPQDRQFILSSKKLLLSDSGFYLCAWSEGTLRLFFGSGTQLSVL.